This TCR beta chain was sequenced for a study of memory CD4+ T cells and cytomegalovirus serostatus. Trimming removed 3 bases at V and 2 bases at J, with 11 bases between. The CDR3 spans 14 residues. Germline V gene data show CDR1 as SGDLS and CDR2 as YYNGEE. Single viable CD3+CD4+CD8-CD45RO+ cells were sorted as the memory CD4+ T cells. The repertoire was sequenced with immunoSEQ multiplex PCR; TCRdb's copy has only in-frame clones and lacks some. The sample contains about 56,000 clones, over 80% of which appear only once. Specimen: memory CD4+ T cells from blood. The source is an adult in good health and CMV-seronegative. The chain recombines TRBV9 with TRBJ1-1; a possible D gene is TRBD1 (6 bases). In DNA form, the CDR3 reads TGTGCCAGCAGCGGGAGCAGGGGTAACACTGAAGCTTTCTTT. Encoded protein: CASSGSRGNTEAFF.